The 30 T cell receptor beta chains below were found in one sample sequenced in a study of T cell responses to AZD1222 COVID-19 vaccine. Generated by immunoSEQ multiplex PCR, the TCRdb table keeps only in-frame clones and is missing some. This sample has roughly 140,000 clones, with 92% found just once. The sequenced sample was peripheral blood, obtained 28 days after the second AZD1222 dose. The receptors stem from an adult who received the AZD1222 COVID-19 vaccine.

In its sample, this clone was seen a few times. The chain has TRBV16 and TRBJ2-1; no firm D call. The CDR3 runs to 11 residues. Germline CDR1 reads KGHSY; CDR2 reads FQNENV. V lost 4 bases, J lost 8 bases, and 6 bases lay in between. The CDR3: CASSPKDEQFF. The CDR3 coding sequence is TGTGCCAGCAGCCCGAAGGATGAGCAGTTCTTC.

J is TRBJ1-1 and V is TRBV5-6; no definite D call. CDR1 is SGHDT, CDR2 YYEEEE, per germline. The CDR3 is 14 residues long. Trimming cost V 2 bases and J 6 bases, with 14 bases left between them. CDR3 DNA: TGTGCCAGCAGCTTTGGCTGGGCCGGTTCTGAAGCTTTCTTT. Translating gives CASSFGWAGSEAFF. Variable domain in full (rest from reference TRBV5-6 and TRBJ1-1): DAGVTQSPTHLIKTRGQQVTLRCSPKSGHDTVSWYQQALGQGPQFIFQYYEEEERQRGNFPDRFSGHQFPNYSSELNVNALLLGDSALYLCASSFGWAGSEAFFGQGTRLTVV.

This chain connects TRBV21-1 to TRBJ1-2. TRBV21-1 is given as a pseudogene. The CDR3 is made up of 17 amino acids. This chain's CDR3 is CASSKKERLLPNYGYTF. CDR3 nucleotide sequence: TGTGCCAGCAGCAAAAAAGAGAGACTGTTACCTAACTATGGCTACACCTTC.

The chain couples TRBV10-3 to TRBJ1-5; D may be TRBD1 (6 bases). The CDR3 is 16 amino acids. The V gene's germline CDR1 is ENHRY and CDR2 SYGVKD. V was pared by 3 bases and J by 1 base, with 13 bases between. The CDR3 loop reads CAISDGYRASNQPQHF. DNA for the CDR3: TGTGCCATCAGTGATGGTTACAGGGCAAGCAATCAGCCCCAGCATTTT.

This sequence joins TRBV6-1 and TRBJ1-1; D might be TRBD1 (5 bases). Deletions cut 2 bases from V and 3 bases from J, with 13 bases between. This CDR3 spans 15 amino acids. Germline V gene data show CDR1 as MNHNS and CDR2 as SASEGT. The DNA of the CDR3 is TGTGCCAGCAGTGAACTGGGGCTGCGGGACACTGAAGCTTTCTTT. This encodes CASSELGLRDTEAFF.

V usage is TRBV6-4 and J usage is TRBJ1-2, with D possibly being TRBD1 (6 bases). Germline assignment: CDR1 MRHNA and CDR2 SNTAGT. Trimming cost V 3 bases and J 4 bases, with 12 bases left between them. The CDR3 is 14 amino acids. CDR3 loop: CASSEQQGSYGYTF. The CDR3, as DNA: TGTGCCAGCAGTGAACAACAGGGATCCTATGGCTACACCTTC.

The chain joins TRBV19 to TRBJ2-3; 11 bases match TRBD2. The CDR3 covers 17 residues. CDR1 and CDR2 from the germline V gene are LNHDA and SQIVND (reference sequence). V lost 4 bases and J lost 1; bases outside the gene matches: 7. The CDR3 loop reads CASSTTSGSPRTDTQYF. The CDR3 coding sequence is TGTGCCAGTAGTACAACTAGCGGGAGCCCCCGCACAGATACGCAGTATTTT. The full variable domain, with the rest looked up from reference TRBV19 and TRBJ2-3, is DGGITQSPKYLFRKEGQNVTLSCEQNLNHDAMYWYRQDPGQGLRLIYYSQIVNDFQKGDIAEGYSVSREKKESFPLTVTSAQKNPTAFYLCASSTTSGSPRTDTQYFGPGTRLTVL.

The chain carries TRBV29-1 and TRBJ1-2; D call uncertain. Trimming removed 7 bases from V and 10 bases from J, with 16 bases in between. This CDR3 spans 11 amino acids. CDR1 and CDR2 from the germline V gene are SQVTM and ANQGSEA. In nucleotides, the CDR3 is TGCAGCGCTGAGGACGACTGGGTCTACACCTTC. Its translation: CSAEDDWVYTF.

CDR3 DNA sequence: TGTGCCAGTGCCGGGACAGGAGCCTACGAGCAGTACTTC. Its translation is CASAGTGAYEQYF. The V and J genes are TRBV18 and TRBJ2-7; TRBD1 agrees at 8 bases. This CDR3 is 13 amino acids long. V dropped 9 bases and J dropped 2; count of bases not matched to a gene: 6. Germline CDR1 is KGHSH and CDR2 is LQKENI.

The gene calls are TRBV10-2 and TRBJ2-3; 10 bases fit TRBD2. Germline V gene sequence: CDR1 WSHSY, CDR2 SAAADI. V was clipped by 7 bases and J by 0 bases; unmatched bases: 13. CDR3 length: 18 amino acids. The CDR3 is CASTSSASGSGSTDTQYF. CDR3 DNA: TGCGCCAGCACGAGTTCCGCTAGCGGGAGTGGAAGCACAGATACGCAGTATTTT.

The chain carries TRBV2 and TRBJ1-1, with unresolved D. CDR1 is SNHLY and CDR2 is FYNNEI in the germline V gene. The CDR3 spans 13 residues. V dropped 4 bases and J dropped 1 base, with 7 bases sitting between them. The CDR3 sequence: CASSVARNTEAFF. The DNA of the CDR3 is TGTGCCAGCAGTGTGGCTAGGAACACTGAAGCTTTCTTT.

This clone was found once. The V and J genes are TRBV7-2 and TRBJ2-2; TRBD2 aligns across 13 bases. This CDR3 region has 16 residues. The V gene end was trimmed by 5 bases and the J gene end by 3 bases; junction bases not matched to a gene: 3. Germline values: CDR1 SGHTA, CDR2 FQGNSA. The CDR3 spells CASSRTSGRYTGELFF. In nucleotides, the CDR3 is TGTGCCAGCAGCCGGACTAGCGGGAGATACACCGGGGAGCTGTTTTTT.

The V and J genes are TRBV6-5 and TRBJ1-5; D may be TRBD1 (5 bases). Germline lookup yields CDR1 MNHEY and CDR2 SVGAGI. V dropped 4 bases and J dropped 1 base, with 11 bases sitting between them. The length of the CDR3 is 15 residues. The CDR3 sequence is CASSSGTLSNQPQHF. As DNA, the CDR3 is TGTGCCAGCAGTTCGGGGACGTTGAGCAATCAGCCCCAGCATTTT.

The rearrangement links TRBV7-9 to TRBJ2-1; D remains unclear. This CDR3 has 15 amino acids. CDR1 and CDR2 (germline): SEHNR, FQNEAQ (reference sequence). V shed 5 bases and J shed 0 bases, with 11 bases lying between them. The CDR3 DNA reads TGTGCCAGCAGCCGATGGAGAAGCTCCTACAATGAGCAGTTCTTC. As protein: CASSRWRSSYNEQFF.

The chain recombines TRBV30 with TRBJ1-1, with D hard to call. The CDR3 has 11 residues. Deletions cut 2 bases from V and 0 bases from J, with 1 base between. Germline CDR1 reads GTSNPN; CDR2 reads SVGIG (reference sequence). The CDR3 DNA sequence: TGTGCCTGGAGTTTGAACACTGAAGCTTTCTTT. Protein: CAWSLNTEAFF. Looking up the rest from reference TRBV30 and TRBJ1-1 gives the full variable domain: SQTIHQWPATLVQPVGSPLSLECTVEGTSNPNLYWYRQAAGRGLQLLFYSVGIGQISSEVPQNLSASRPQDRQFILSSKKLLLSDSGFYLCAWSLNTEAFFGQGTRLTVV.

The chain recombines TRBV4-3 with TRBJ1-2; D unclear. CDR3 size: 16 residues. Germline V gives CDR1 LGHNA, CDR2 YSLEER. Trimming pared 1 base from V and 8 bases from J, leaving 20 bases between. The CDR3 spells CASSQVSAPTSGGYTF. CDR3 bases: TGCGCCAGCAGCCAAGTTTCGGCGCCGACGTCGGGGGGCTACACCTTC.

CDR3 coding DNA: TGTGCCAGCAGCCCCGGGACCTCTTCACCCCTCCACTTT. The encoded protein is CASSPGTSSPLHF. This chain links TRBV11-2 with TRBJ1-6, with D possibly TRBD1 on 5 matching bases. The germline gives CDR1 SGHAT, CDR2 FQNNGV. The CDR3 extends over 13 amino acids. Trimming cost V 5 bases and J 9 bases, with 11 bases left between them.

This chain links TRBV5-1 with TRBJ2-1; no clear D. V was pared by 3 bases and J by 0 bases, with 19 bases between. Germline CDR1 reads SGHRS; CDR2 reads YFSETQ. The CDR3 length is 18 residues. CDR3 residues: CASSSPIGDASSYNEQFF. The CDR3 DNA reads TGCGCCAGCAGCTCCCCGATAGGAGACGCGAGCTCCTACAATGAGCAGTTCTTC.

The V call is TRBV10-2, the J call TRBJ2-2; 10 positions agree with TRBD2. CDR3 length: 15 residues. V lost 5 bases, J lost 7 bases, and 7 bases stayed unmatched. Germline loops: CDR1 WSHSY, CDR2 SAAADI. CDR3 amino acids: CASSPASGSIGELFF. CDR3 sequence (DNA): TGCGCCAGCAGTCCGGCTAGCGGGAGTATCGGGGAGCTGTTTTTT.

The CDR3 reads CATSRDHNYGYTF. The CDR3 nucleotides read TGTGCCACCAGCAGAGATCATAACTATGGCTACACCTTC. The chain recombines TRBV15 with TRBJ1-2, with D hard to call. V lost 0 bases and J 1 base, leaving 3 bases between the germline ends. CDR3 length equals 13 residues. From germline, CDR1 is LNHNV and CDR2 YYDKDF (reference sequence).

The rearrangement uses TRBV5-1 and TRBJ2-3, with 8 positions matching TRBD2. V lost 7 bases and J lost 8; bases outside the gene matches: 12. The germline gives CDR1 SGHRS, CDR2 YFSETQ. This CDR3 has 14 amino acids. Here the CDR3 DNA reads TGCGCCAGCGAGCGGGGACTAGGGGATCTTACGCAGTATTTT. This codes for CASERGLGDLTQYF.

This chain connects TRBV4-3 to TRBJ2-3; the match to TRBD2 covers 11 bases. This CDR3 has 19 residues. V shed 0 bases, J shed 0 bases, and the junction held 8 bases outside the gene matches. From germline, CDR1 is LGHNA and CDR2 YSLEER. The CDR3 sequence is CASSQEKRLAGISTDTQYF. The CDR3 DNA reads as TGCGCCAGCAGCCAAGAAAAACGACTAGCGGGGATTAGCACAGATACGCAGTATTTT.

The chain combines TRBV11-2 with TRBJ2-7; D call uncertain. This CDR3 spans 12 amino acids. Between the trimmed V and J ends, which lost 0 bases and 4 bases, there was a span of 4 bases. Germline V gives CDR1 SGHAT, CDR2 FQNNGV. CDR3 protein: CASSLEGYEQYF. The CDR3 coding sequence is TGTGCCAGCAGCTTAGAGGGGTACGAGCAGTACTTC.

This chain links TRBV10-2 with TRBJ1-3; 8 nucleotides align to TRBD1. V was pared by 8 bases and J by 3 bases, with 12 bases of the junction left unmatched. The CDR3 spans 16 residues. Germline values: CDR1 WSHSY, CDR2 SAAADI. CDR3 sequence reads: CASSTDRAYHGNTIYF. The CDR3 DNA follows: TGCGCCAGCTCTACGGACAGGGCCTATCATGGAAACACCATATATTTT.

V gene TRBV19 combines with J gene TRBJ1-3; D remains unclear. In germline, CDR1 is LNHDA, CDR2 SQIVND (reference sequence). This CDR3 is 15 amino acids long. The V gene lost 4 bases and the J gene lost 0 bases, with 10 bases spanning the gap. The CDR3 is CASSRGPPSGNTIYF. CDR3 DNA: TGTGCCAGTAGTAGAGGCCCTCCCTCTGGAAACACCATATATTTT.

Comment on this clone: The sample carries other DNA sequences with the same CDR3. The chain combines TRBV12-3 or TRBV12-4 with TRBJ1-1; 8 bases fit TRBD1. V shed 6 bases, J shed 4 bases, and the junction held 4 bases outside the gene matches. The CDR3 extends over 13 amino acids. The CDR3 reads CASRPTGGTEAFF. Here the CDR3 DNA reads TGTGCCAGCAGACCTACAGGGGGCACTGAAGCTTTCTTT.

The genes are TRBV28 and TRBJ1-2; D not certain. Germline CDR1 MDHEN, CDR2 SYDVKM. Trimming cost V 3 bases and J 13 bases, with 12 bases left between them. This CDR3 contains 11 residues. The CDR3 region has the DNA TGTGCCAGCAGTTTTGAAACGAGTTCCACCTTC. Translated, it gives CASSFETSSTF.

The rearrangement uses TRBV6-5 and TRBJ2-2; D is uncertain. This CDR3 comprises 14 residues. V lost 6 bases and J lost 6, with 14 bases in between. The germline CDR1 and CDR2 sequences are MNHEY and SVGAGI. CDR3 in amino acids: CASRKKGGAGELFF. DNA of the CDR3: TGTGCCAGCAGGAAAAAAGGCGGTGCCGGGGAGCTGTTTTTT.

CDR3 nucleotide sequence: TGTGCCAGCAGCCCTGGGTGGAATGAGCAGTTCTTC. Translating gives CASSPGWNEQFF. J is TRBJ2-1 and V is TRBV14; no clear D gene. V lost 4 bases and J lost 7, with 8 bases in between. The CDR3 length is 12 residues. Germline V gives CDR1 SGHDN, CDR2 FVKESK.

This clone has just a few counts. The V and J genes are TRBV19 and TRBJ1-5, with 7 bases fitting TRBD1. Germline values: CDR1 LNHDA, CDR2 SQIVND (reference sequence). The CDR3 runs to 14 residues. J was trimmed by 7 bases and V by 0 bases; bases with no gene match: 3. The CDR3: CASSIDRGEQPQHF. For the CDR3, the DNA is TGTGCCAGTAGTATAGACAGGGGGGAGCAGCCCCAGCATTTT.